These 21 T cell receptor beta chains share one sample of origin, sequenced in a study of blood T cell repertoires in COVID-19. Measured with immunoSEQ multiplex PCR; TCRdb has only the in-frame clones, and not every one. This sample has approximately 18,000 clones; 85% to 90% occur once, and the top ten carry around 16%. The sample was peripheral blood. The source is a human donor with active COVID-19. The donor label of this sample is uncertain.

This chain uses TRBV11-2 with TRBJ2-3, with TRBD1 matching over 7 bases. V shed 6 bases and J 8 bases; nucleotides not matched to a gene: 14. There are 15 residues in the CDR3. The germline V gene encodes CDR1 SGHAT and CDR2 FQNNGV. The CDR3 DNA sequence: TGTGCCAGCAGTCTAAGAGGGGGCAATTACGGTACGCAGTATTTT. It encodes CASSLRGGNYGTQYF.

CDR3: CASSQDIAGGAYNEQFF. CDR3 sequence (DNA): TGCGCCAGCAGCCAAGATATAGCGGGGGGTGCCTACAATGAGCAGTTCTTC. This chain uses TRBV4-3 with TRBJ2-1; 10 bases map to TRBD2. The CDR3 loop spans 17 amino acids. Germline V gene sequence: CDR1 LGHNA, CDR2 YSLEER. The V segment lost 0 bases and the J segment 2 bases; nucleotides outside the gene matches: 4.

The V call is TRBV3-1 (or the pseudogene TRBV3-2), the J call TRBJ2-1; TRBD1 agrees at 7 bases. V dropped 3 bases and J dropped 0; count of bases not matched to a gene: 2. The CDR3 runs 15 residues. Per germline, CDR1 LGHDT and CDR2 YNNKEL (reference sequence). CDR3 in DNA: TGTGCCAGCAGCCACCGGGACAGCTCCTACAATGAGCAGTTCTTC. Protein: CASSHRDSSYNEQFF.

This clone has a single count. The chain uses TRBV5-1 and TRBJ2-3; D not resolved. Trimming cost V 1 base and J 0 bases, with 12 bases left between them. There are 16 residues in the CDR3. Germline CDR1 reads SGHRS; CDR2 reads YFSETQ. The CDR3 sequence is CASSLLTTTSTDTQYF. The CDR3 nucleotides read TGCGCCAGCAGCTTGCTGACGACAACTAGCACAGATACGCAGTATTTT.

This clone has just one count. V usage is TRBV18 and J usage is TRBJ2-2, with 8 bases identical to TRBD1. The CDR3 is 14 residues long. The germline CDR1 and CDR2 sequences are KGHSH and LQKENI. J was trimmed by 5 bases and V by 3 bases; bases with no gene match: 2. The CDR3 reads CASSPNRGTGELFF. In DNA form, the CDR3 reads TGTGCCAGCTCACCTAACAGGGGGACCGGGGAGCTGTTTTTT.

This sequence joins TRBV29-1 and TRBJ2-7; 8 nucleotides agree with TRBD1. CDR1 and CDR2 from the germline V gene are SQVTM and ANQGSEA. The CDR3 spans 12 residues. J was trimmed by 2 bases and V by 6 bases; bases with no gene match: 3. DNA for the CDR3: TGCAGCGTCCGACAGGGGCCCTACGAGCAGTACTTC. Translated: CSVRQGPYEQYF.

The rearrangement joins TRBV3-1 (or the pseudogene TRBV3-2) to TRBJ1-3; D is perhaps TRBD1 (5 bases). CDR1 and CDR2 from the germline V gene are LGHDT and YNNKEL (reference sequence). The CDR3 is made up of 14 amino acids. Trimming took 5 bases from V and 1 from J, leaving 9 bases between them. The CDR3 is CASSLTESGNTIYF. The CDR3, as DNA: TGTGCCAGCAGCTTGACAGAATCTGGAAACACCATATATTTT.

This clone was detected only once. This chain uses TRBV7-2 with TRBJ1-4, with a tentative D call TRBD1 (6 bases). The length of the CDR3 is 17 residues. V dropped 4 bases and J dropped 2 bases, with 17 bases sitting between them. Germline V gene lookup returns CDR1 SGHTA and CDR2 FQGNSA. In DNA, the CDR3 is TGTGCCAGCAGCTCTCGACGAACAGGGTCCACTAATGAAAAACTGTTTTTT. Translation gives CASSSRRTGSTNEKLFF.

J is TRBJ1-1 and V is TRBV19; 9 bases are a match to TRBD1. The CDR3 is 13 residues long. With 6 bases clipped from V and 4 bases from J, the junction kept 3 bases outside the gene matches. Germline CDR1 LNHDA, CDR2 SQIVND (reference sequence). CDR3 residues: CASRGTGPTEAFF. The DNA of the CDR3 is TGTGCCAGTAGGGGGACAGGGCCCACTGAAGCTTTCTTT.

This rearrangement joins TRBV21-1 to TRBJ2-2; the DNA was not compared with TRBD1, the D call given in the table. TRBV21-1 is an annotated pseudogene. The CDR3 has 20 amino acids. CDR3 sequence: CASSNLSETGTPVSTGELFF. The DNA of the CDR3 is TGTGCCAGCAGCAACCTCTCAGAGACCGGGACACCGGTATCCACCGGGGAGCTGTTTTTT.

This chain joins TRBV6-5 and TRBJ2-5, with 12 bases identical to TRBD2. Germline V gene sequence: CDR1 MNHEY, CDR2 SVGAGI. Trimming removed 6 bases from V and 5 bases from J; junction bases left unmatched: 4. The CDR3 runs to 14 residues. The CDR3 loop reads CASRASGGAETQYF. CDR3 coding DNA: TGTGCCAGCAGGGCTAGCGGGGGGGCTGAGACCCAGTACTTC.

The rearrangement joins TRBV19 to TRBJ1-1; D is ambiguous. Trimming pared 3 bases from V and 0 bases from J, leaving 11 bases between. CDR3 size: 15 residues. CDR1 is LNHDA and CDR2 is SQIVND in the germline V gene (reference sequence). CDR3 bases: TGTGCCAGTAGTATTCAAGAGAACCTGAACACTGAAGCTTTCTTT. Translated: CASSIQENLNTEAFF.

V is TRBV9 and J is TRBJ1-1; TRBD1 might be the D (5 bases). V shed 0 bases and J shed 10 bases, with 19 bases lying between them. The CDR3 has 15 residues. Germline assignment: CDR1 SGDLS and CDR2 YYNGEE. The CDR3 coding sequence is TGTGCCAGCAGCGTAGAAGGCACGGGGAGGGGTGTAGCTTTCTTT. It translates to CASSVEGTGRGVAFF.

The chain has TRBV7-2 and TRBJ2-1; 15 nucleotides match TRBD2. J gave up 9 bases and V 2 bases, and 11 bases lay outside the gene matches. CDR1 SGHTA and CDR2 FQGNSA come from the germline V gene. The CDR3 length is 18 residues. CDR3 DNA: TGTGCCAGCAGCTTAATCGGACTAGCGGGGGGGCCCTATATTGAGCAGTTCTTC. This sequence encodes CASSLIGLAGGPYIEQFF.

The J gene is TRBJ2-7, the V gene TRBV12-3 or TRBV12-4; tentatively, D is TRBD2 (5 bases). Trimming left V 3 bases short and J 3 bases short, with 9 bases between. The CDR3 consists of 13 residues. Here the CDR3 reads CASSFSGVYEQYF. The CDR3 bases are TGTGCCAGCAGTTTCTCCGGGGTCTACGAGCAGTACTTC.

CDR3: CASSLGTSTDTQYF. The CDR3 region has the DNA TGTGCCAGCAGCCTCGGGACTAGCACAGATACGCAGTATTTT. The genes are TRBV11-3 and TRBJ2-3; maybe TRBD2 (6 bases). The V gene's germline CDR1 is SGHNT and CDR2 YENEEA. The CDR3 loop spans 14 amino acids. The germline V and J ends were trimmed by 5 bases and 0 bases, with 9 bases remaining between them.

This clone turned up a few times. This rearrangement joins TRBV27 to TRBJ2-3, with 12 bases lining up with TRBD2. The germline gives CDR1 MNHEY, CDR2 SMNVEV (reference sequence). V was clipped by 2 bases and J by 3 bases; unmatched bases: 9. The CDR3 totals 18 residues. The CDR3 loop is CASSLPTTSGGRTDTQYF. DNA of the CDR3: TGTGCCAGCAGTTTACCGACGACTAGCGGGGGAAGAACAGATACGCAGTATTTT.

This clone was recorded once. The chain recombines TRBV18 with TRBJ1-4; possibly TRBD1 for D (5 bases). The CDR3 has 14 residues. Trimming cost V 5 bases and J 7 bases, with 14 bases left between them. Looked up from germline, CDR1 is KGHSH and CDR2 is LQKENI. The DNA for the CDR3 is TGTGCCAGCTCATCGGGACTAGGAGGTGAAAAACTGTTTTTT. Encoded protein: CASSSGLGGEKLFF.

V is TRBV6-2 or TRBV6-3 and J is TRBJ1-2, with a possible D match to TRBD1 (6 bases). The CDR3 runs 14 residues. V lost 5 bases and J lost 4, with 14 bases in between. Germline V gene lookup returns CDR1 MNHEY and CDR2 SVGEGT. The CDR3 sequence is CASSRRGAGYGYTF. The CDR3, as DNA: TGTGCCAGCAGTCGCAGGGGCGCCGGCTATGGCTACACCTTC.

The chain couples TRBV9 to TRBJ2-1, with D perhaps TRBD1 (5 bases). Germline CDR1 SGDLS, CDR2 YYNGEE. CDR3 length equals 13 residues. V was pared by 4 bases and J by 5 bases, with 10 bases between. The CDR3 protein is CASSLVGDNEQFF. The CDR3, as DNA: TGTGCCAGCAGCCTCGTAGGGGACAATGAGCAGTTCTTC.

The rearrangement joins TRBV7-2 to TRBJ2-1, with 13 bases that match TRBD2. The germline V gene encodes CDR1 SGHTA and CDR2 FQGNSA. Trimming removed 1 base from V and 6 bases from J; junction bases left unmatched: 3. There are 16 residues in the CDR3. The CDR3 is CASSLVGLAGVNEQFF. CDR3 coding DNA: TGTGCCAGCAGCTTAGTCGGACTAGCGGGAGTCAATGAGCAGTTCTTC.